What follows is one T cell receptor beta chain and its context. What it recognizes is unknown. Per germline, CDR1 SGHTA and CDR2 FQGNSA. Trimming shortened V by 5 bases and J by 3 bases, and 11 bases separated the two germline ends. The CDR3 is 13 residues long. This specimen comes from a study of T cells in localized non-small cell lung cancer. The assay was immunoSEQ multiplex PCR, and TCRdb's table has in-frame clones only and misses some. This repertoire shows about 26,000 clones, more than 75% found once; its top ten account for over 4%. Overall study results and limits: Only one tumor region was sequenced, so heterogeneity remains possible.

V is TRBV7-2 and J is TRBJ2-7, with no clear D. The starting material was peripheral blood, obtained before any cancer treatment. This sequence originates from a woman between 35 and 70 years old with stage I lung adenocarcinoma. CDR3 DNA: TGTGCCAGCAGCCCTCCCGATTACTACGAGCAGTACTTC. As protein: CASSPPDYYEQYF.